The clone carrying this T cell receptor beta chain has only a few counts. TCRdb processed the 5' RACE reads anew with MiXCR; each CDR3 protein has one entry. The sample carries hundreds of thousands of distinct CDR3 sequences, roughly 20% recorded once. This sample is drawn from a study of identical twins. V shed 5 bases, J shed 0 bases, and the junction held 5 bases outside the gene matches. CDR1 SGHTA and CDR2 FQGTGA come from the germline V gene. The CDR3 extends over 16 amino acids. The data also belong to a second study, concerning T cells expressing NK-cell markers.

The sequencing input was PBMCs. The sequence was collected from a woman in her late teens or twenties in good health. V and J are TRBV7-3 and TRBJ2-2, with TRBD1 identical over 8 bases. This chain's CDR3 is CASSPTGVSNTGELFF. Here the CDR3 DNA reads TGTGCCAGCAGCCCGACAGGGGTCTCGAACACCGGGGAGCTGTTTTTT. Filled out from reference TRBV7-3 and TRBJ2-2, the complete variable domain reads GAGVSQTPSNKVTEKGKYVELRCDPISGHTALYWYRQSLGQGPEFLIYFQGTGAADDSGLPNDRFFAVRPEGSVSTLKIQRTERGDSAVYLCASSPTGVSNTGELFFGEGSRLTVL.